The clone carrying this TCR beta chain was seen at least ten times. Antigen: not known. The sample comes from a study of HIV-infected patients and healthy controls. cDNA was made from 500 ng RNA using alpha and beta constant primers. Alpha and beta chain libraries were made separately by chain-specific third strand synthesis with multiplexing indices. All rearrangements within a chain used one primer pair; cDNA molecules carried barcodes. MiXCR, run by TCRdb on the 5' RACE reads, gives a single entry per CDR3 protein. Of approximately 5,200 distinct CDR3 sequences listed, around 20% were seen once; the top ten hold roughly 28%. CDR3 size: 16 residues. V shed 5 bases, J shed 3 bases, and the junction held 7 bases outside the gene matches. Roughly three months, about 14 weeks, into antiretroviral therapy, follow-up blood was collected. Whole blood was used without fractionation, so all unsorted peripheral T cells were included.

Findings and caveats of the study: Significantly higher mean Gini indices appeared in HIV-infected repertoires, possibly reflecting oligoclonality. HIV-infected patients and controls differed significantly in mean usage of eight alpha and eight beta V genes.

The chain couples TRBV12-3 or TRBV12-4 to TRBJ2-2, with TRBD2 identical over 9 bases. This TCR was recovered from an adult with HIV infection. The sample here was blood, taken during antiretroviral therapy. The CDR3 spells CASSPYAGGYTGELFF. The CDR3 region has the DNA TGTGCCAGCAGTCCCTATGCGGGGGGGTACACCGGGGAGCTGTTTTTT.